Listed below are T cell receptor beta chains from one sample, sequenced in a study of blood T cell repertoires in COVID-19. Clones were read by immunoSEQ multiplex PCR, and TCRdb kept only the in-frame ones, dropping some. The data hold a few hundred thousand clones, with 86% observed a single time. Sequences were obtained from peripheral blood. The receptor set was obtained from a man aged 18 to 29 with active or convalescent COVID-19. Each CDR3 is given with its conserved first and last residue. A D gene is named only where the DNA matches it firmly. Part of the rows lack a size; the others show once, few, many or a class for expanded clones.

once | TRBJ2-1 | TRBV5-6 | 19 | TRBD2 | TGTGCCAGCAGCCTCGACACCCGGACTAGCGGGAGAGTTAACAATGAGCAGTTCTTC | CASSLDTRTSGRVNNEQFF
once | TRBJ1-2 | TRBV7-9 | 14 | . | TGTGCCAGCAGCCAACTTTTGTGGACATCTGGCTACACCTTC | CASSQLLWTSGYTF
. | TRBJ2-7 | TRBV19 | 15 | . | TGTGCCAGTAGGGGGACATTCGGTATCGCCTACGAGCAGTACTTC | CASRGTFGIAYEQYF
. | TRBJ2-7 | TRBV25-1 | 17 | TRBD1 | TGTGCCAGCAGTGAAGCGGGACAGGGGCTCCCTCGGCGAGCACAGTACTTC | CASSEAGQGLPRRAQYF
. | TRBJ2-1 | TRBV30 | 11 | . | TGTGCCTGGAGTCCTAAATATGAGCAGTTCTTC | CAWSPKYEQFF
. | TRBJ2-3 | TRBV3-1/TRBV3-2 | 16 | TRBD2 | TGTGCCAGCAGCCAAGGAGCGGGGGCCCTCGGGGATACGCAGTATTTT | CASSQGAGALGDTQYF
. | TRBJ1-1 | TRBV30 | 12 | TRBD1 | TGTGCCTGTAACAGGGGGCAAACTGAAGCTTTCTTT | CACNRGQTEAFF
. | TRBJ1-4 | TRBV18 | 15 | . | TGTGCCAGCTCACAGGAGACAGGTTTAAGTGAAAAACTGTTTTTT | CASSQETGLSEKLFF
. | TRBJ2-7 | TRBV19 | 15 | TRBD2 | TGTGCCAGTAGTATGGGTCTAGCGGGTTCCTACGAGCAGTACTTC | CASSMGLAGSYEQYF
. | TRBJ2-6 | TRBV24-1 | 15 | . | TGTGCCACCAGTACAGGGTTCTCTGGGGCCAACGTCCTGACTTTC | CATSTGFSGANVLTF
. | TRBJ1-3 | TRBV15 | 18 | . | TGTGCCACCAGCAGAACCTTCGACAGTCCAGTTACTGGAAACACCATATATTTT | CATSRTFDSPVTGNTIYF
. | TRBJ2-3 | TRBV6-6 | 14 | TRBD1 | TGTGCCAGCATGGGGGGACAGGGAACAGATACGCAGTATTTT | CASMGGQGTDTQYF
. | TRBJ1-6 | TRBV5-1 | 14 | . | TGCGCCAGCAGCCCCCCCGGGGTCGATTCACCCCTCCACTTT | CASSPPGVDSPLHF
few | TRBJ1-3 | TRBV6-1 | 16 | . | TGTGCCAGCAGTGAAGATAGTGTCATCTCTGGAAACACCATATATTTT | CASSEDSVISGNTIYF
. | TRBJ2-3 | TRBV5-1 | 15 | TRBD2 | TGCGCCAGCAGCTTGGCGGGAGGGTTTCCAGATACGCAGTATTTT | CASSLAGGFPDTQYF
. | TRBJ2-2 | TRBV4-2 | 15 | . | TGTGCCAGCAGCCAAGATATGGGGAGCACCGGGGAGCTGTTTTTT | CASSQDMGSTGELFF
. | TRBJ2-7 | TRBV11-2 | 14 | . | TGTGCCAGCAGCACATCCAGGGCACCCTACGAGCAGTACTTC | CASSTSRAPYEQYF
. | TRBJ1-1 | TRBV10-3 | 13 | . | TGTGCCATCAGTAGCGAAATGAACACTGAAGCTTTCTTT | CAISSEMNTEAFF
. | TRBJ2-5 | TRBV11-2 | 14 | . | TGTGCCAGCAGCTTAGAGAGCTACCGAGAGACCCAGTACTTC | CASSLESYRETQYF
. | TRBJ2-7 | TRBV3-1/TRBV3-2 | 12 | . | TGTGCCAGCAGCCAAATCCGTTACGAGCAGTACTTC | CASSQIRYEQYF
. | TRBJ2-5 | TRBV6-2/TRBV6-3 | 16 | TRBD2 | TGTGCCAGCAGTTACGGCGGGACTAGCGGGGGTGAGACCCAGTACTTC | CASSYGGTSGGETQYF
. | TRBJ2-7 | TRBV6-5 | 12 | TRBD1 | TGTGCCAGCGGGACAGGGGGCTACGAGCAGTACTTC | CASGTGGYEQYF
. | TRBJ2-2 | TRBV11-1 | 16 | TRBD1 | TGTGCCAGCAGCCTTGCAGGGGGATCTGACACCGGGGAGCTGTTTTTT | CASSLAGGSDTGELFF
. | TRBJ1-1 | TRBV5-1 | 15 | . | TGCGCCAGCAGCGCCTCAGACACCCTCGGGGCTGAAGCTTTCTTT | CASSASDTLGAEAFF
. | TRBJ2-2 | TRBV5-1 | 18 | TRBD1 | TGCGCCAGCAGCTTGGCCTATTCTTGGACAGGGAACACCGGGGAGCTGTTTTTT | CASSLAYSWTGNTGELFF
. | TRBJ2-5 | TRBV5-4 | 11 | . | TGTGCCAGCAGCTTCGGAGAGACCCAGTACTTC | CASSFGETQYF
. | TRBJ2-2 | TRBV5-6 | 15 | TRBD2 | TGTGCCAGCAGCTTAGGACTAGCGGGAGCCGGGGAGCTGTTTTTT | CASSLGLAGAGELFF
. | TRBJ1-1 | TRBV6-5 | 12 | . | TGTGCCAGCAGTTACGCCGGGGGTGAAGCTTTCTTT | CASSYAGGEAFF
once | TRBJ1-2 | TRBV11-2 | 18 | . | TGTGCCAGCAGCACCCGTCGGAGGGTGGCAGGTACTAACTATGGCTACACCTTC | CASSTRRRVAGTNYGYTF
once | TRBJ1-6 | TRBV5-1 | 16 | TRBD1 | TGCGCCAGCAGCTTGGGGACAGGGGGACCATATTCACCCCTCCACTTT | CASSLGTGGPYSPLHF
. | TRBJ2-7 | TRBV25-1 | 12 | . | TGTGCCAGCAGTGACAGCGGGTACGAGCAGTACTTC | CASSDSGYEQYF
. | TRBJ2-7 | TRBV11-2 | 15 | TRBD2 | TGTGCCAGCAGCTTATCCCGCGGGAGCTCCTACGAGCAGTACTTC | CASSLSRGSSYEQYF
. | TRBJ1-6 | TRBV6-5 | 15 | TRBD1 | TGTGCCAGCACTCTATTGAGGGGGCTGAGTTCACCCCTCCACTTT | CASTLLRGLSSPLHF
. | TRBJ2-1 | TRBV18 | 15 | . | TGTGCCAGCTCACCAAAGAGGAGCGACTACAATGAGCAGTTCTTC | CASSPKRSDYNEQFF
. | TRBJ2-5 | TRBV2 | 13 | . | TGTGCCAGCGTAAAGGGGTACCAAGAGACCCAGTACTTC | CASVKGYQETQYF
. | TRBJ1-6 | TRBV30 | 14 | . | TGTGCCTGGAGTGTATTGACAGCCCCTTCTGGCCTCCACTTT | CAWSVLTAPSGLHF
. | TRBJ1-4 | TRBV12-5 | 16 | . | TGTGCTAGTGGTTTGGCAGGGGAAGTGCGAATTGAAAAACTGTTTTTT | CASGLAGEVRIEKLFF